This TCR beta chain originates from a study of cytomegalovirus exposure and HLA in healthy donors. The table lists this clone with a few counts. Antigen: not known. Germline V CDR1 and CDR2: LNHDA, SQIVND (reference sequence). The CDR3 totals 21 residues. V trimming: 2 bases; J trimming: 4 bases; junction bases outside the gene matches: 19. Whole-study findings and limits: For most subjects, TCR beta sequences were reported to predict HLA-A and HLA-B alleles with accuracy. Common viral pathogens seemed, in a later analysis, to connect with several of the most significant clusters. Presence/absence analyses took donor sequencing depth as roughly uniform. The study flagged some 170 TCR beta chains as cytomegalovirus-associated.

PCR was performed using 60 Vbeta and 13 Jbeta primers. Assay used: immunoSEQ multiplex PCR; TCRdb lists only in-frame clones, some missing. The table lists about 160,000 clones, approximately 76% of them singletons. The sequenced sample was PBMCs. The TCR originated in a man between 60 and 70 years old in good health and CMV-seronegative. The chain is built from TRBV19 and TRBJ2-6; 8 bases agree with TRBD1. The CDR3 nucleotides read TGTGCCAGTAGTATAAGAGGGGCAGGGGGCGCCAGGGGCCGGGGGGCCAACGTCCTGACTTTC. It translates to CASSIRGAGGARGRGANVLTF.